This T cell receptor (beta chain) stems from a study of PD-1 blockade in classical Hodgkin lymphoma. Per germline, CDR1 WNHNN and CDR2 SYGVQD (reference sequence). There are 14 residues in the CDR3. Trimming stripped 0 bases from V and 5 bases from J, with 8 bases between. The assay was immunoSEQ multiplex PCR, and TCRdb's table has in-frame clones only and misses some. The data show 46,000 or so clones, with about 73% seen just once and approximately 10% held by the top ten. Findings of the study overall: Prior to therapy, complete responders displayed diversity much like that of newly diagnosed patients.

Regarding this clone: Its specificity is unknown.

Following autologous stem cell transplantation, relapse occurred in every patient, and exposure to brentuximab vedotin varied. This TCR derives from a human donor with classical Hodgkin lymphoma. The J gene is TRBJ2-1, the V gene TRBV10-1, with a weak D call TRBD2 (6 bases). The sample here was peripheral blood mononuclear cells (PBMCs), taken at baseline. CDR3 in DNA: TGCGCCAGCAGTGAGTCTGGAGGGGACAATGAGCAGTTCTTC. Residues: CASSESGGDNEQFF.